This TCR beta chain was captured by sequencing in a study of shared clonotypes between healthy human individuals. On the study more broadly: Donors were a couple of women and a few men aged 18 to 49. Notes on the study in general: The naive CD4 repertoires of a handful of donors were compared, and around 5% of clonotypes were shared.

The repertoire was sequenced with immunoSEQ multiplex PCR; TCRdb's copy has only in-frame clones and lacks some. The sample yields approximately 320,000 clones, around 67% seen once. A note on this clone: Antigen unknown. With a far larger clone one base away, a read error is the likely cause. Other DNA sequences in the sample encode the same CDR3.

The sequence was collected from a man aged 25 to 40 in good health. The sample was memory CD4+ T cells sorted from blood. The subset was: CD45RA-negative fraction.

The DNA of the CDR3 is TGTGCCAGCAGCTTCCCGACAGGCGTGGGGGCTGAAGCCTTCTTT. Its protein product is CASSFPTGVGAEAFF. The chain employs TRBV7-9 and TRBJ1-1, with TRBD1 as a possible D gene (6 bases). Germline V lookup: CDR1 SEHNR, CDR2 FQNEAQ (reference sequence). The CDR3 has 15 residues.